This entry lists 30 T cell receptor beta chains sequenced from one sample in a study of regulatory and conventional T cells in RAG deficiency. Profiling relied on immunoSEQ multiplex PCR, and the TCRdb table lists in-frame clones only, not all of them. This sample has tens of thousands of clones; nearly 95% occur once, and the top ten carry under 0.2%. The sorted conventional CD4+ T cells were CD25-low and CD127-high, with genomic DNA sequenced. This sample was also put to use in a study of regulatory T cells. That report adds: Primers: 52 TRBV forward and 13 TRBJ reverse.

Sequencing was performed on CD25- CD4+ T cells sorted from blood. The receptors shown here come from a human donor in good health.

The rearrangement uses TRBV19 and TRBJ1-5, with a possible D match to TRBD1 (6 bases). The V end was cut by 5 bases, the J end by 1 base, with 15 bases between. Germline loops: CDR1 LNHDA, CDR2 SQIVND (reference sequence). The length of the CDR3 is 16 residues. CDR3 sequence: CASSVYRGGSNQPQHF. The CDR3 bases are TGTGCCAGTAGTGTTTACCGGGGGGGCAGCAATCAGCCCCAGCATTTT.

The rearrangement joins TRBV25-1 to TRBJ2-7; 9 bases map to TRBD1. Losses at the gene ends were 5 bases for V and 6 bases for J; bases not matched to a gene: 8. The germline gives CDR1 MGHDK, CDR2 SYGVNS. The CDR3 runs 14 residues. In nucleotides, the CDR3 is TGTGCCAGCAGTTCCCGGGACAGGGTAGCCGAGCAGTACTTC. Translating it yields CASSSRDRVAEQYF.

This rearrangement joins TRBV5-1 to TRBJ1-4; D ambiguous. The CDR3 length is 15 residues. In germline, CDR1 is SGHRS, CDR2 YFSETQ. V lost 4 bases and J 1 base, leaving 11 bases between the germline ends. CDR3 bases: TGCGCCAGCAGCCCCCAGTCAGTAACTAATGAAAAACTGTTTTTT. Protein sequence: CASSPQSVTNEKLFF.

The V call is TRBV10-1, the J call TRBJ2-1; the match to TRBD1 covers 7 bases. From germline, CDR1 is WNHNN and CDR2 SYGVQD (reference sequence). The CDR3 loop spans 18 amino acids. V shed 2 bases, J shed 7 bases, and the junction held 17 bases outside the gene matches. CDR3 sequence reads: CASSEIGAGGSRVNEQFF. CDR3 bases: TGCGCCAGCAGTGAGATTGGGGCAGGGGGAAGTAGAGTAAATGAGCAGTTCTTC.

This clone was seen just once. V and J are TRBV27 and TRBJ2-7; TRBD1 might be the D (6 bases). Germline CDR1 reads MNHEY; CDR2 reads SMNVEV (reference sequence). Deletions cut 6 bases from V and 2 bases from J, with 11 bases between. The CDR3 sequence is 13 residues long. In DNA form, the CDR3 reads TGTGCCAGCAGCCCTCGGACAGCCTACGAGCAGTACTTC. Its protein is CASSPRTAYEQYF.

This chain uses TRBV5-1 with TRBJ2-7, with D tentatively TRBD1 (6 bases). Germline loops: CDR1 SGHRS, CDR2 YFSETQ. The V end lost 0 bases, the J end lost 7 bases, and 17 bases lay between the germline ends. There are 15 residues in the CDR3. The CDR3 bases are TGCGCCAGCAGCTTGGGACAGAGACAGGTGGGGGAGCAGTACTTC. Amino acid sequence: CASSLGQRQVGEQYF.

V is TRBV30 and J is TRBJ1-2, with a tentative D call TRBD1 (6 bases). Germline V gene sequence: CDR1 GTSNPN, CDR2 SVGIG (reference sequence). CDR3 length: 13 amino acids. V was cut by 0 bases and J by 8 bases, with 13 bases left in between. The DNA for the CDR3 is TGTGCCTGGAGTGTTCAGGGGTTGGAGGGCTACACCTTC. This sequence encodes CAWSVQGLEGYTF.

This clone has just a few counts. This sequence joins TRBV6-1 and TRBJ1-5; no reliable D call. Germline V gene sequence: CDR1 MNHNS, CDR2 SASEGT. V lost 2 bases and J lost 0, with 11 bases in between. The CDR3 runs to 16 residues. CDR3 coding DNA: TGTGCCAGCAGTGAACTGCGGGGTTATAGCAATCAGCCCCAGCATTTT. Amino acids: CASSELRGYSNQPQHF.

The J gene is TRBJ2-2, the V gene TRBV30; D is unresolved. V was pared by 4 bases and J by 7 bases, with 16 bases between. Germline CDR1 reads GTSNPN; CDR2 reads SVGIG (reference sequence). The CDR3 covers 14 residues. The CDR3 is CAWKVRQQNGELFF. The CDR3 region has the DNA TGTGCCTGGAAGGTCAGGCAACAAAACGGGGAGCTGTTTTTT.

The V and J genes are TRBV10-3 and TRBJ2-3, with TRBD1 identical over 7 bases. Germline V gene lookup returns CDR1 ENHRY and CDR2 SYGVKD. This CDR3 is 16 amino acids long. The junction had 14 bases not matched to a gene; V was cut back by 2 bases and J by 9 bases. CDR3 loop: CAISERGPRGSHTQYF. The DNA for the CDR3 is TGTGCCATCAGTGAGAGGGGGCCTCGAGGCTCACACACGCAGTATTTT.

The chain employs TRBV11-2 and TRBJ2-7; 8 bases are a match to TRBD2. The trim removed 5 bases at V and 2 bases at J, leaving 5 bases unmatched. The CDR3 contains 14 residues. Germline V CDR1 and CDR2: SGHAT, FQNNGV. For the CDR3, the DNA is TGTGCCAGCAGCCGGGGACTAGGTGCCTACGAGCAGTACTTC. This encodes CASSRGLGAYEQYF.

The genes are TRBV5-4 and TRBJ2-3, with a weak D call TRBD2 (6 bases). Trimming removed 1 base at V and 1 base at J, with 10 bases between. The germline V gene has CDR1 SGHNT and CDR2 YYREEE (reference sequence). The CDR3 loop spans 15 amino acids. The CDR3 bases are TGTGCCAGCAGCTTGAAGAGCGGGCGCACAGATACGCAGTATTTT. It specifies CASSLKSGRTDTQYF.

This chain connects TRBV7-9 to TRBJ1-1; unclear D gene. Germline V gene data show CDR1 as SEHNR and CDR2 as FQNEAQ (reference sequence). Trimming shortened V by 5 bases and J by 9 bases, and 7 bases separated the two germline ends. The CDR3 is 10 residues long. CDR3 nucleotide sequence: TGTGCCAGCAGCCCCCGTAAAGCTTTCTTT. It translates to CASSPRKAFF.

The chain's CDR3 is CASSLYSTDTQYF. The CDR3 DNA is TGTGCCAGCAGCTTATACTCCACAGATACGCAGTATTTT. J is TRBJ2-3 and V is TRBV7-3; D is undetermined. V was cut by 2 bases and J by 2 bases, with 5 bases left in between. Germline V gene data show CDR1 as SGHTA and CDR2 as FQGTGA. The CDR3 covers 13 residues.

The chain joins TRBV7-9 to TRBJ1-5; D gene uncertain. Germline V gene data show CDR1 as SEHNR and CDR2 as FQNEAQ (reference sequence). The CDR3 loop spans 14 amino acids. V was cut by 6 bases and J by 0 bases, with 9 bases left in between. The DNA for the CDR3 is TGTGCCAGCAGTCGGAGCTATAGCAATCAGCCCCAGCATTTT. Translation: CASSRSYSNQPQHF.

This chain connects TRBV29-1 to TRBJ2-3; D is ambiguous. Germline assignment: CDR1 SQVTM and CDR2 ANQGSEA. V lost 8 bases to trimming and J lost 2 bases, with 14 bases between them. This CDR3 contains 13 residues. Written as DNA, the CDR3 is TGCAGCCAACGTAGACTCTTCACAGATACGCAGTATTTT. Amino acids: CSQRRLFTDTQYF.

This chain joins TRBV7-2 and TRBJ2-2; possible D gene TRBD1, 6 bases. V was trimmed by 5 bases and J by 4 bases, leaving 11 bases between them. Per the germline V gene, CDR1 is SGHTA and CDR2 is FQGNSA. The CDR3 consists of 14 residues. The CDR3 region has the DNA TGTGCCAGCAGCGTGACAGGTTTCACCGGGGAGCTGTTTTTT. It encodes CASSVTGFTGELFF.

The chain employs TRBV27 and TRBJ1-5, with D uncertain. There are 13 residues in the CDR3. Trimming stripped 6 bases from V and 3 bases from J, with 9 bases between. The germline gives CDR1 MNHEY, CDR2 SMNVEV (reference sequence). As DNA, the CDR3 is TGTGCCAGCAGCCAGGTTTTCAATCAGCCCCAGCATTTT. It translates to CASSQVFNQPQHF.

The rearrangement joins TRBV6-4 to TRBJ2-2, with TRBD2 as a possible D gene (6 bases). The CDR3 has 18 amino acids. Germline-derived CDR1 and CDR2 are MRHNA and SNTAGT. Trimming left V 6 bases short and J 3 bases short, with 23 bases between. In DNA form, the CDR3 reads TGTGCCAGCAGGAGATCAGTTCCGGGAAGGAGGGACACCGGGGAGCTGTTTTTT. It codes for CASRRSVPGRRDTGELFF.

The V call is TRBV6-5, the J call TRBJ2-4; no clear D. This CDR3 contains 15 residues. Germline CDR1 and CDR2: MNHEY and SVGAGI. Trimming removed 6 bases at V and 0 bases at J, with 12 bases between. CDR3 residues: CASSPPGLAKNIQYF. The CDR3 nucleotides are TGTGCCAGCAGCCCCCCGGGTCTAGCCAAAAACATTCAGTACTTC.

The rearrangement uses TRBV10-3 and TRBJ1-5, with 8 positions matching TRBD1. Losses at the gene ends were 6 bases for V and 2 bases for J; bases not matched to a gene: 12. The CDR3 spans 17 residues. Germline V gene lookup returns CDR1 ENHRY and CDR2 SYGVKD. CDR3 DNA: TGTGCCATCAGGTCCACCAGACAGGGGATAGGCAATCAGCCCCAGCATTTT. The encoded protein is CAIRSTRQGIGNQPQHF.

The V call is TRBV28, the J call TRBJ2-3, with D possibly matching TRBD2 (6 bases). The germline V and J ends were trimmed by 1 base and 1 base, with 15 bases remaining between them. The germline gives CDR1 MDHEN, CDR2 SYDVKM. This CDR3 is 17 amino acids long. The CDR3 bases are TGTGCCAGCAGTTTATACCCGGGGGATGTGGGCACAGATACGCAGTATTTT. Its protein product is CASSLYPGDVGTDTQYF. Variable domain in full (rest from reference TRBV28 and TRBJ2-3): DVKVTQSSRYLVKRTGEKVFLECVQDMDHENMFWYRQDPGLGLRLIYFSYDVKMKEKGDIPEGYSVSREKKERFSLILESASTNQTSMYLCASSLYPGDVGTDTQYFGPGTRLTVL.

The chain joins TRBV29-1 to TRBJ2-7; 9 bases are a match to TRBD1. The V and J ends lost 4 bases and 5 bases, in that order; junction bases with no gene match: 0. CDR1 is SQVTM and CDR2 is ANQGSEA in the germline V gene. The CDR3 totals 11 residues. The CDR3 DNA reads TGCAGCGTTGGACAGGGGGACGAGCAGTACTTC. This codes for CSVGQGDEQYF.

The V and J genes are TRBV5-1 and TRBJ2-5; 7 bases line up with TRBD2. Germline CDR1 SGHRS, CDR2 YFSETQ. The CDR3 consists of 14 residues. J was trimmed by 4 bases and V by 4 bases; bases with no gene match: 7. The CDR3 bases are TGCGCCAGCAGCACGGGGGGAACGGGAGAGACCCAGTACTTC. Its protein is CASSTGGTGETQYF.

The rearrangement links TRBV5-4 to TRBJ1-4; 9 positions match TRBD1. The CDR3 covers 15 residues. Germline CDR1 reads SGHNT; CDR2 reads YYREEE (reference sequence). Losses at the gene ends were 0 bases for V and 8 bases for J; bases not matched to a gene: 5. Here the CDR3 reads CASSLVGQGGEKLFF. The CDR3 DNA follows: TGTGCCAGCAGCTTGGTGGGACAGGGAGGGGAAAAACTGTTTTTT.

The V and J genes are TRBV10-1 and TRBJ1-3; D unresolved. Trimming removed 5 bases from V and 1 base from J, with 3 bases in between. CDR3 length: 12 residues. The V gene's germline CDR1 is WNHNN and CDR2 SYGVQD (reference sequence). CDR3 loop: CASSPSGNTIYF. The DNA of the CDR3 is TGCGCCAGCAGTCCTTCTGGAAACACCATATATTTT.

The chain carries TRBV5-1 and TRBJ1-1, with 12 bases identical to TRBD1. The V gene end was trimmed by 1 base and the J gene end by 11 bases; junction bases not matched to a gene: 15. Per the germline V gene, CDR1 is SGHRS and CDR2 is YFSETQ. CDR3 length equals 17 residues. CDR3 loop: CASSLLWDRGLQSEAFF. DNA of the CDR3: TGCGCCAGCAGCTTGCTTTGGGACAGGGGGCTCCAATCAGAGGCTTTCTTT.

J is TRBJ1-6 and V is TRBV28, with 8 bases that match TRBD1. Unmatched junction bases numbered 6, after V lost 4 bases and J lost 7 bases. This CDR3 comprises 15 residues. The germline gives CDR1 MDHEN, CDR2 SYDVKM. The CDR3 DNA reads TGTGCCAGCAGTTCCCGGACAGGGTACAATTCACCCCTCCACTTT. Its protein product is CASSSRTGYNSPLHF.

This clone is a singleton in its sample. The chain recombines TRBV5-1 with TRBJ2-1; 9 bases fit TRBD2. The V and J ends lost 4 bases and 1 base, in that order; junction bases with no gene match: 0. The CDR3 consists of 14 residues. From germline, CDR1 is SGHRS and CDR2 YFSETQ. CDR3 loop: CASSGLASYNEQFF. The CDR3 bases are TGCGCCAGCAGCGGACTAGCGTCCTACAATGAGCAGTTCTTC.

The chain employs TRBV5-1 and TRBJ1-2; 11 bases map to TRBD1. The CDR3 runs to 13 residues. V lost 3 bases, J lost 8 bases, and 3 bases stayed unmatched. Germline CDR1 is SGHRS and CDR2 is YFSETQ. CDR3 region: CASSSDRGLGYTF. CDR3 nucleotide sequence: TGCGCCAGCAGCTCGGACAGGGGGCTGGGCTACACCTTC.